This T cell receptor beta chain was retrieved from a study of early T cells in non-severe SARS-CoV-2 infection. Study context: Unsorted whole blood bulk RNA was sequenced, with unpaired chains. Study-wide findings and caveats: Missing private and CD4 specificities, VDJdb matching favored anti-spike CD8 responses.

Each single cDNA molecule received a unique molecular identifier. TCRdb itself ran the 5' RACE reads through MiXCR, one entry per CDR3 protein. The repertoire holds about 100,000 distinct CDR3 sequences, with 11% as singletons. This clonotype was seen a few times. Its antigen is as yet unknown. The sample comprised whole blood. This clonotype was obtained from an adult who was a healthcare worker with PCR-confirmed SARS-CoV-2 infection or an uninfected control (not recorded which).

The CDR3 bases are TGTGCCAGCAGCCAGGGTCTTTTGGGGGGCCTGGAGCCCCAGCATTTT. It codes for CASSQGLLGGLEPQHF. The J gene is TRBJ1-5, the V gene TRBV3-1, with D maybe TRBD1 (6 bases). Germline V gene lookup returns CDR1 LGHDT and CDR2 YNNKEL (reference sequence). This CDR3 is 16 amino acids long. V lost 3 bases, J lost 8 bases, and 20 bases lay in between.